The next 32 T cell receptor beta chains were all read from a single sample in a study of T-cell reconstitution after alpha-beta-depleted transplantation in children. Preparation of the TCRbeta library used unique molecular identifiers. TCRdb re-analysed the PCR reads in MiXCR, keeping a single row per CDR3 protein. The sample contains 670,000 or so distinct CDR3 sequences, over 10% of which appear only once. The sample in question was PBMCs, obtained before TCRalphabeta/CD19-depleted stem cell transplant. These receptors were collected from a girl aged 2 to 9 with congenital amegakaryocytic thrombocytopenia, due to receive a stem cell transplant.

This sequence joins TRBV5-1 and TRBJ2-1; D not certain. The CDR3 contains 16 residues. The germline CDR1 and CDR2 sequences are SGHRS and YFSETQ. Trimming removed 1 base at V and 4 bases at J, with 15 bases between. The chain's CDR3 is CASSLSGGVGYNEQFF. CDR3 nucleotide sequence: TGCGCCAGCAGCTTGTCCGGCGGCGTAGGGTACAATGAGCAGTTCTTC.

This clonotype turned up a few times. The chain employs TRBV7-9 and TRBJ2-1, with D possibly TRBD2 on 6 matching bases. The V and J ends lost 4 bases and 10 bases respectively, with 14 bases between them. CDR3 length: 13 residues. The germline V gene encodes CDR1 SEHNR and CDR2 FQNEAQ (reference sequence). CDR3 sequence reads: CASSWQPAGEQFF. CDR3 nucleotide sequence: TGTGCCAGCAGCTGGCAACCCGCGGGGGAGCAGTTCTTC.

This clonotype was detected many times. J is TRBJ2-7 and V is TRBV28; TRBD1 matches 7 bases. The CDR3 length is 13 residues. The V and J ends lost 6 bases and 5 bases, in that order; junction bases with no gene match: 7. The V gene's germline CDR1 is MDHEN and CDR2 SYDVKM. The CDR3 nucleotides are TGTGCCAGCAGCCGGGACAGTCTCCACGAGCAGTACTTC. Encoded protein: CASSRDSLHEQYF.

This clonotype was observed at least ten times. This chain joins TRBV12-3 or TRBV12-4 and TRBJ2-1; 9 nucleotides agree with TRBD2. V lost 7 bases to trimming and J lost 7 bases; unmatched junction nucleotides: 8. This CDR3 has 14 amino acids. The CDR3 DNA reads as TGTGCCAGCAATCCGGGACTAGCTGGGAATGAGCAGTTCTTC. Translated, it gives CASNPGLAGNEQFF.

The CDR3 coding sequence is TGTGCCAGCAGTGTTAGACTAGCGGGAGGGAACACAGATACGCAGTATTTT. It yields the protein CASSVRLAGGNTDTQYF. This chain links TRBV2 with TRBJ2-3; TRBD2 matches at 14 bases. The CDR3 has 17 amino acids. Germline CDR1 SNHLY, CDR2 FYNNEI. V lost 4 bases, J lost 2 bases, and 5 bases stayed unmatched. Variable domain in full (rest from reference TRBV2 and TRBJ2-3): EPEVTQTPSHQVTQMGQEVILRCVPISNHLYFYWYRQILGQKVEFLVSFYNNEISEKSEIFDDQFSVERPDGSNFTLKIRSTKLEDSAMYFCASSVRLAGGNTDTQYFGPGTRLTVL.

This clonotype was picked up many times. This rearrangement joins TRBV20-1 to TRBJ2-1; D is unclear. The CDR3 sequence is 14 residues long. CDR1 is DFQATT, CDR2 SNEGSKA, per germline (reference sequence). V was shortened by 3 bases and J by 9 bases, with 18 bases between the two germline ends. The CDR3 spells CSASGVARWGEQFF. Here the CDR3 DNA reads TGCAGTGCTAGTGGAGTAGCTCGGTGGGGTGAGCAGTTCTTC.

In its sample, this clonotype was seen a few times. This chain's CDR3 is CATSKLEGGTGELFF. CDR3 DNA: TGTGCCACCAGCAAACTCGAAGGGGGGACCGGGGAGCTGTTTTTT. V usage is TRBV15 and J usage is TRBJ2-2, with D perhaps being TRBD1 or TRBD2 (6 bases each). The V end was cut by 4 bases, the J end by 5 bases, with 14 bases between. The germline V gene has CDR1 LNHNV and CDR2 YYDKDF (reference sequence). This CDR3 contains 15 residues.

This clonotype was observed many times. This chain uses TRBV30 with TRBJ2-7; 10 bases are a match to TRBD2. Germline values: CDR1 GTSNPN, CDR2 SVGIG (reference sequence). The CDR3 has 14 residues. Trimming took 3 bases from V and 2 from J; bases not matched to a gene: 4. CDR3 region: CAWSWTSGPYEQYF. The DNA for the CDR3 is TGTGCCTGGAGCTGGACTAGCGGACCCTACGAGCAGTACTTC.

Of note for this clonotype: The final CDR3 position lacks the conserved phenylalanine or tryptophan, pointing to a likely read error. This chain connects TRBV12-3 or TRBV12-4 to TRBJ2-7; 10 positions match TRBD1. The CDR3 sequence is 16 residues long. V was pared by 2 bases and J by 7 bases, with 11 bases of the junction left unmatched. CDR3 sequence: CASSLYRDRGAREQYS. The CDR3 DNA reads TGTGCCAGCAGTTTATACCGGGACAGGGGTGCCAGGGAGCAGTACTCC.

This clonotype has only a few counts. The chain joins TRBV19 to TRBJ2-7; 12 bases agree with TRBD1. Trimming at V came to 6 bases and at J to 6 bases, leaving 9 bases not matched to a gene. This CDR3 has 15 residues. Germline V gene lookup returns CDR1 LNHDA and CDR2 SQIVND (reference sequence). CDR3 region: CASSTSRDRGREQYF. CDR3 nucleotide sequence: TGTGCCAGTAGCACCAGCCGGGACAGGGGGCGCGAGCAGTACTTC.

Ten or more counts support this clonotype. V and J are TRBV5-5 and TRBJ2-2, with 8 bases lining up with TRBD2. The CDR3 is 15 amino acids. Looked up from germline, CDR1 is SGHKS and CDR2 is YYEKEE (reference sequence). The ends lost 4 bases at V and 0 bases at J; junction bases unmatched: 2. The CDR3 DNA sequence: TGTGCCAGCAGCCGGGAGGGTACGAACACCGGGGAGCTGTTTTTT. It translates to CASSREGTNTGELFF.

This clonotype was counted many times. The chain joins TRBV9 to TRBJ2-1; 10 bases fit TRBD2. The V and J ends lost 4 bases and 0 bases, in that order; junction bases with no gene match: 10. The CDR3 totals 18 residues. Germline V gene data show CDR1 as SGDLS and CDR2 as YYNGEE. In DNA form, the CDR3 reads TGTGCCAGCAGCTTCCGGACTAGCGGATATAGCTCCTACAATGAGCAGTTCTTC. Amino acid sequence: CASSFRTSGYSSYNEQFF.

This clonotype was detected ten times or more. This chain joins TRBV20-1 and TRBJ2-1, with 7 bases identical to TRBD1. There are 14 residues in the CDR3. The ends lost 7 bases at V and 3 bases at J; junction bases unmatched: 9. CDR1 DFQATT and CDR2 SNEGSKA come from the germline V gene (reference sequence). CDR3 in DNA: TGCAGTGTTGTCCGGGACAGAGTCTACAATGAGCAGTTCTTC. It specifies CSVVRDRVYNEQFF.

This clonotype was recorded at least ten times. V is TRBV29-1 and J is TRBJ1-1; TRBD1 is a possible D gene (6 bases). The CDR3 has 14 residues. V lost 6 bases, J lost 3 bases, and 17 bases lay in between. CDR1 is SQVTM and CDR2 is ANQGSEA in the germline V gene. CDR3 sequence: CSVSRGGAYTEAFF. In nucleotides, the CDR3 is TGCAGCGTAAGCCGGGGGGGCGCGTACACTGAAGCTTTCTTT.

This clonotype was observed at least ten times. This chain uses TRBV28 with TRBJ1-6; D is ambiguous. V lost 5 bases and J lost 15, with 26 bases in between. The CDR3 loop spans 16 amino acids. The germline gives CDR1 MDHEN, CDR2 SYDVKM. The CDR3 nucleotides are TGTGCCAGCAGTCCGACGGACGGAGAACTCTTTTGGAACCTCCACTTT. Its translation is CASSPTDGELFWNLHF.

The V and J genes are TRBV28 and TRBJ1-4, with no clear D. Trimming took 8 bases from V and 8 from J, leaving 12 bases between them. Germline V gene lookup returns CDR1 MDHEN and CDR2 SYDVKM. The CDR3 runs 12 residues. CDR3 amino acids: CASRPTPEKLFF. The DNA of the CDR3 is TGTGCCAGCCGACCGACTCCCGAAAAACTGTTTTTT.

This chain connects TRBV6-1 to TRBJ1-5; 9 bases match TRBD1. CDR3 length equals 18 residues. In germline, CDR1 is MNHNS, CDR2 SASEGT. The V and J ends lost 6 bases and 5 bases, in that order; junction bases with no gene match: 17. CDR3 sequence (DNA): TGTGCCAGCAGCCCTCTCAGTCGGACAGGGGCCAGCGATCAGCCCCAGCATTTT. It specifies CASSPLSRTGASDQPQHF.

The chain is built from TRBV29-1 and TRBJ2-1; the D is unclear. CDR1 and CDR2 from the germline V gene are SQVTM and ANQGSEA. CDR3 length: 14 residues. V was clipped by 4 bases and J by 7 bases, with 17 bases between them. For the CDR3, the DNA is TGCAGCGTTGGGGGAAGGGTGGCTGTTAATGAGCAGTTCTTC. This encodes CSVGGRVAVNEQFF.

This clonotype has a count of ten or more. The chain has TRBV27 and TRBJ2-3, with a tentative D call TRBD2 (5 bases). Trimming left V 5 bases short and J 4 bases short, with 16 bases between. CDR1 is MNHEY and CDR2 is SMNVEV in the germline V gene (reference sequence). This CDR3 is built from 15 residues. CDR3 sequence reads: CASSTLEGWADTQYF. DNA for the CDR3: TGTGCCAGCAGTACACTAGAAGGTTGGGCAGATACGCAGTATTTT.

This clonotype was seen repeatedly, ten times or more. The chain couples TRBV11-3 to TRBJ2-1; 7 bases line up with TRBD1. Germline values: CDR1 SGHNT, CDR2 YENEEA. There are 13 residues in the CDR3. The V and J ends lost 5 bases and 5 bases, in that order; junction bases with no gene match: 3. The DNA of the CDR3 is TGTGCCAGCAGCGGGACAGTTAACAATGAGCAGTTCTTC. This translates into CASSGTVNNEQFF.

The genes are TRBV14 and TRBJ2-5; D unresolved. V was cut by 0 bases and J by 5 bases, with 10 bases left in between. The germline CDR1 and CDR2 sequences are SGHDN and FVKESK. This CDR3 comprises 14 residues. The CDR3 loop is CASSQDVTRETQYF. Here the CDR3 DNA reads TGTGCCAGCAGCCAAGATGTAACGCGGGAGACCCAGTACTTC.

The chain couples TRBV7-9 to TRBJ1-2; D is unclear. This CDR3 is 14 amino acids long. Germline V lookup: CDR1 SEHNR, CDR2 FQNEAQ (reference sequence). V was trimmed by 1 base and J by 4 bases, leaving 10 bases between them. The CDR3 DNA sequence: TGTGCCAGCAGCTTAGATATGGCAAGCTATGGCTACACCTTC. It translates to CASSLDMASYGYTF. Drawing the rest from reference TRBV7-9 and TRBJ1-2, the complete variable domain is DTGVSQNPRHKITKRGQNVTFRCDPISEHNRLYWYRQTLGQGPEFLTYFQNEAQLEKSRLLSDRFSAERPKGSFSTLEIQRTEQGDSAMYLCASSLDMASYGYTFGSGTRLTVV.

This clonotype was observed at least ten times. The chain carries TRBV7-6 and TRBJ2-1; 7 bases are shared with TRBD2. Germline CDR1 SGHVS, CDR2 FNYEAQ. The CDR3 runs to 18 residues. V lost 2 bases to trimming and J lost 0 bases; unmatched junction nucleotides: 10. CDR3: CASSLSQRDTISYNEQFF. DNA of the CDR3: TGTGCCAGCAGCTTATCCCAGCGGGATACCATCTCCTACAATGAGCAGTTCTTC.

Turning to this clonotype: One base away lies a much larger clone, so this may be a sequencing read error. The V and J genes are TRBV29-1 and TRBJ2-4; D not certain. In germline, CDR1 is SQVTM, CDR2 ANQGSEA. The CDR3 runs to 12 residues. CDR3 sequence reads: CSVGGVENIQSF. Written as DNA, the CDR3 is TGCAGCGTTGGTGGGGTCGAAAACATTCAGTCCTTC.

This clonotype was detected ten times or more. The CDR3 protein is CSVAGPFLDTGELFF. CDR3 nucleotide sequence: TGCAGCGTGGCGGGACCCTTCCTTGACACCGGGGAGCTGTTTTTT. V is TRBV29-1 and J is TRBJ2-2; D possibly corresponds to TRBD2 (6 bases). The V end was cut by 6 bases, the J end by 3 bases, with 17 bases between. Germline V lookup: CDR1 SQVTM, CDR2 ANQGSEA. The CDR3 loop spans 15 amino acids.

This clonotype appeared many times. The chain is built from TRBV30 and TRBJ1-1; D remains unclear. Per the germline V gene, CDR1 is GTSNPN and CDR2 is SVGIG (reference sequence). V was trimmed by 4 bases and J by 1 base, leaving 10 bases between them. This CDR3 contains 13 residues. CDR3 in amino acids: CAWNRRSNTEAFF. Written as DNA, the CDR3 is TGTGCCTGGAACCGACGGTCGAACACTGAAGCTTTCTTT.

In its sample, this clonotype was seen many times. The chain recombines TRBV7-2 with TRBJ1-3; tentatively, D is TRBD1 (5 bases). Germline values: CDR1 SGHTA, CDR2 FQGNSA. Trimming removed 1 base from V and 0 bases from J, with 10 bases in between. This CDR3 is 16 amino acids long. The CDR3 DNA is TGTGCCAGCAGCTTAGGACAGATTGACTCTGGAAACACCATATATTTT. Translating gives CASSLGQIDSGNTIYF.

The sample holds a few counts of this clonotype. The V gene is TRBV5-1, the J gene TRBJ2-3; D might be TRBD2 (5 bases). With 1 base removed from V and 2 bases from J, the gap between germline ends came to 11 bases. The CDR3 runs 15 residues. In germline, CDR1 is SGHRS, CDR2 YFSETQ. The CDR3 nucleotides read TGCGCCAGCAGCTTGATTTCACTAGACACAGATACGCAGTATTTT. Protein sequence: CASSLISLDTDTQYF.

This clonotype was found a few times. J is TRBJ2-2 and V is TRBV2, with 8 positions matching TRBD1. The CDR3 has 14 residues. CDR1 is SNHLY, CDR2 FYNNEI, per germline. Trimming removed 10 bases from V and 6 bases from J; junction bases left unmatched: 10. CDR3 coding DNA: TGTGCCACCCGGACAGGGTCTTCTGCCGGGGAGCTGTTTTTT. Its protein is CATRTGSSAGELFF.

This rearrangement joins TRBV20-1 to TRBJ2-1; TRBD2 aligns across 8 bases. V dropped 6 bases and J dropped 2; count of bases not matched to a gene: 3. The germline V gene has CDR1 DFQATT and CDR2 SNEGSKA (reference sequence). CDR3 size: 13 residues. For the CDR3, the DNA is TGCAGTGCCATAGCGGGAACCTACAATGAGCAGTTCTTC. This sequence encodes CSAIAGTYNEQFF.

The chain links TRBV10-2 to TRBJ2-3; TRBD2 agrees at 8 bases. CDR1 is WSHSY and CDR2 is SAAADI in the germline V gene. The CDR3 is 16 residues long. Trimming took 8 bases from V and 4 from J; bases not matched to a gene: 14. The CDR3 reads CASAKYSGTSPDTQYF. CDR3 sequence (DNA): TGCGCCAGCGCTAAGTACTCCGGGACTAGTCCAGATACGCAGTATTTT.

Remarks on this clonotype: The junction departs from the called germline gene at one end, perhaps through a read error. This sequence joins TRBV20-1 and TRBJ2-7, with D possibly matching TRBD2 (5 bases). Germline V CDR1 and CDR2: DFQATT, SNEGSKA (reference sequence). This CDR3 is built from 11 residues. The DNA of the CDR3 is TGCAGTGCCCAGGACTCCAACGAGCAGTACTTC. Its translation: CSAQDSNEQYF.